Listed below are T cell receptor beta chains from one sample, sequenced in a study of cytomegalovirus exposure and HLA in healthy donors. Produced via immunoSEQ multiplex PCR; TCRdb's table is partial and in-frame only. The sample gives some 200,000 clones, around 79% of which show up once; over 1.5% is in the top ten. The sample was PBMCs. The receptors derive from a girl aged 5-17 years in good health and CMV-seropositive. CDR3s include the opening cysteine and the closing phenylalanine or tryptophan. The order of the fields is D gene, V gene, clone size, J gene, CDR3 DNA, CDR3 protein. A D gene is named only where the DNA matches it firmly. Rows give clone size only sometimes, using once, few, many, or a class for an expanded clone.

D gene: TRBD1; V gene: TRBV9; clone size: NA; J gene: TRBJ2-5; CDR3 DNA: TGTGCCAGCAACAACAGGGGTGCGGAGACCCAGTACTTC; CDR3 protein: CASNNRGAETQYF
D gene: NA; V gene: TRBV4-3; clone size: NA; J gene: TRBJ1-6; CDR3 DNA: TGCGCCAGCAGCCAAGATCGGAGTAATTCACCCCTCCACTTT; CDR3 protein: CASSQDRSNSPLHF
D gene: NA; V gene: TRBV5-8; clone size: NA; J gene: TRBJ1-4; CDR3 DNA: TGTGCCAGCAGCTTGGGACTTACTAATGAAAAACTGTTTTTT; CDR3 protein: CASSLGLTNEKLFF
D gene: NA; V gene: TRBV27; clone size: NA; J gene: TRBJ2-5; CDR3 DNA: TGTGCCAAAGCACGTGGTGTCGGGGGGCCAGAGACCCAGTACTTC; CDR3 protein: CAKARGVGGPETQYF
D gene: NA; V gene: TRBV4-1; clone size: NA; J gene: TRBJ2-7; CDR3 DNA: TGCGCCAGCAGCCAAGATAGCTCGCGCGGTGTGCCCTACGAGCAGTACTTC; CDR3 protein: CASSQDSSRGVPYEQYF
D gene: NA; V gene: TRBV6-1; clone size: few; J gene: TRBJ1-5; CDR3 DNA: TGTGCCAGCAGTGTTCGACCGAGCGAGTATAGCAATCAGCCCCAGCATTTT; CDR3 protein: CASSVRPSEYSNQPQHF
D gene: TRBD2; V gene: TRBV5-1; clone size: NA; J gene: TRBJ2-1; CDR3 DNA: TGCGCCAGCACCACGGGACTAGCGGGGGGAAGTGTCAATGAGCAGTTCTTC; CDR3 protein: CASTTGLAGGSVNEQFF
D gene: TRBD1; V gene: TRBV5-4; clone size: NA; J gene: TRBJ2-1; CDR3 DNA: TGTGCCAGCAGCTTGGGACAGGGATGGGACAATGAGCAGTTCTTC; CDR3 protein: CASSLGQGWDNEQFF
D gene: TRBD1; V gene: TRBV19; clone size: few; J gene: TRBJ1-1; CDR3 DNA: TGTGCCAGTAAGGACAGGGACACTGAAGCTTTCTTT; CDR3 protein: CASKDRDTEAFF
D gene: NA; V gene: TRBV10-3; clone size: NA; J gene: TRBJ1-6; CDR3 DNA: TGTGCCATCAGTGAGTCCGTGTCGGGGAGACCCCTCCACTTT; CDR3 protein: CAISESVSGRPLHF
D gene: NA; V gene: TRBV6-1; clone size: NA; J gene: TRBJ1-2; CDR3 DNA: TGTGCCAGCCTTCAGGGTTACTATGGCTACACCTTC; CDR3 protein: CASLQGYYGYTF
D gene: TRBD1; V gene: TRBV6-5; clone size: NA; J gene: TRBJ2-7; CDR3 DNA: TGTGCCAGCAGTTACACGGGACAGCGTCAGCCCTACGAGCAGTACTTC; CDR3 protein: CASSYTGQRQPYEQYF
D gene: TRBD1; V gene: TRBV6-6; clone size: NA; J gene: TRBJ1-5; CDR3 DNA: TGTGCCAGCAGGGGGACAGGGGGCGAGCCCCAGCATTTT; CDR3 protein: CASRGTGGEPQHF
D gene: NA; V gene: TRBV6-6; clone size: few; J gene: TRBJ1-1; CDR3 DNA: TGTGCCAGCACCCCGGACAGTCCTCCGAACACTGAAGCTTTCTTT; CDR3 protein: CASTPDSPPNTEAFF
D gene: TRBD1; V gene: TRBV9; clone size: NA; J gene: TRBJ2-3; CDR3 DNA: TGTGCCAGCAGCGTCGGGACAGGGCAGACAGATACGCAGTATTTT; CDR3 protein: CASSVGTGQTDTQYF
D gene: TRBD1; V gene: TRBV7-9; clone size: NA; J gene: TRBJ1-2; CDR3 DNA: TGTGCCAGCAGCTTACGACAGGGTTTTGGCTACACCTTC; CDR3 protein: CASSLRQGFGYTF
D gene: TRBD1; V gene: TRBV4-3; clone size: NA; J gene: TRBJ1-4; CDR3 DNA: TGCGCCAGCAGCCCTACCGGGACAGGGACCGAAAAACTGTTTTTT; CDR3 protein: CASSPTGTGTEKLFF
D gene: TRBD2; V gene: TRBV30; clone size: NA; J gene: TRBJ2-3; CDR3 DNA: TGTGCCTGGATAGTGGTTAGCGGGGGGGCCGGTACGCAGTATTTT; CDR3 protein: CAWIVVSGGAGTQYF
D gene: NA; V gene: TRBV6-5; clone size: once; J gene: TRBJ1-2; CDR3 DNA: TGTGCCAGCAGAAAGAGGGCACAGGGCATCTATGGCTACACCTTC; CDR3 protein: CASRKRAQGIYGYTF
D gene: NA; V gene: TRBV6-5; clone size: NA; J gene: TRBJ1-5; CDR3 DNA: TGTGCCAGCAGTTACTCGAGTGTTAGCAATCAGCCCCAGCATTTT; CDR3 protein: CASSYSSVSNQPQHF
D gene: NA; V gene: TRBV19; clone size: NA; J gene: TRBJ1-2; CDR3 DNA: TGTGCCAGTAGTATCGGGGGAAACTATGGCTACACCTTC; CDR3 protein: CASSIGGNYGYTF
D gene: NA; V gene: TRBV5-5; clone size: NA; J gene: TRBJ1-4; CDR3 DNA: TGTGCCAGCAGCCTACTCGCCGGGTACAATGAAAAACTGTTTTTT; CDR3 protein: CASSLLAGYNEKLFF
D gene: TRBD1; V gene: TRBV10-3; clone size: NA; J gene: TRBJ2-2; CDR3 DNA: TGTGCCATCAGTGGGACAGGGAGGACCGGGGAGCTGTTTTTT; CDR3 protein: CAISGTGRTGELFF
D gene: NA; V gene: TRBV7-2; clone size: NA; J gene: TRBJ2-7; CDR3 DNA: TGTGCCAGCAGCTCCTACCGATACTACGAGCAGTACTTC; CDR3 protein: CASSSYRYYEQYF
D gene: TRBD1; V gene: TRBV5-4; clone size: NA; J gene: TRBJ2-7; CDR3 DNA: TGTGCCAGCAGCACCCCGGGACAGGGGAATTCCTACGAGCAGTACTTC; CDR3 protein: CASSTPGQGNSYEQYF
D gene: TRBD1; V gene: TRBV6-1; clone size: NA; J gene: TRBJ1-4; CDR3 DNA: TGTGCCAGCAGTGAAGTGGGACAGGGGGCGCACGGTAATGAAAAACTGTTTTTT; CDR3 protein: CASSEVGQGAHGNEKLFF
D gene: NA; V gene: TRBV7-2; clone size: NA; J gene: TRBJ1-4; CDR3 DNA: TGTGCCAGCAGGGCAACCTTGACAGTAGGGGAAAAACTGTTTTTT; CDR3 protein: CASRATLTVGEKLFF
D gene: TRBD2; V gene: TRBV10-2; clone size: few; J gene: TRBJ2-1; CDR3 DNA: TGCGCCAGCAGGCGGGAGGGGGGACAAGGTAGTGAGCAGTTCTTC; CDR3 protein: CASRREGGQGSEQFF
D gene: TRBD2; V gene: TRBV6-4; clone size: few; J gene: TRBJ2-3; CDR3 DNA: TGTGCCAGCAGTGATGGCGGGGGAAGCACAGATACGCAGTATTTT; CDR3 protein: CASSDGGGSTDTQYF
D gene: NA; V gene: TRBV27; clone size: NA; J gene: TRBJ2-7; CDR3 DNA: TGTGCCAGCAGGGTGGGGGCCGAGCAGTACTTC; CDR3 protein: CASRVGAEQYF
D gene: NA; V gene: TRBV6-1; clone size: NA; J gene: TRBJ2-3; CDR3 DNA: NA; CDR3 protein: CASSAGTDQIRSIF
D gene: TRBD1; V gene: TRBV7-2; clone size: NA; J gene: TRBJ1-6; CDR3 DNA: TGTGCCAGCAGCTTAGCGGAACAGGGGCTTCGAAATTCACCCCTCCACTTT; CDR3 protein: CASSLAEQGLRNSPLHF
D gene: TRBD1; V gene: TRBV6-5; clone size: few; J gene: TRBJ2-7; CDR3 DNA: TGTGCCAGCACCGGACCCGGGACAGGTCGCGAGCAGTACTTC; CDR3 protein: CASTGPGTGREQYF
D gene: NA; V gene: TRBV9; clone size: NA; J gene: TRBJ2-7; CDR3 DNA: TGTGCCAGCAGCCCCCATCTAGAGTACGAGCAGTACTTC; CDR3 protein: CASSPHLEYEQYF
D gene: TRBD2; V gene: TRBV2; clone size: NA; J gene: TRBJ2-5; CDR3 DNA: TGTGCCAGCAGGGGGGGAGGGGAGACCCAGTACTTC; CDR3 protein: CASRGGGETQYF
D gene: TRBD2; V gene: TRBV4-3; clone size: NA; J gene: TRBJ2-3; CDR3 DNA: TGCGCCAGCAGCCAGGGCCCTAGCGGGGGGGCCCCCAATACGCAGTATTTT; CDR3 protein: CASSQGPSGGAPNTQYF
D gene: TRBD2; V gene: TRBV5-1; clone size: NA; J gene: TRBJ2-3; CDR3 DNA: TGCGCCAGCTCCCCCGGGACTAGCGGGGTTGCAGATACGCAGTATTTT; CDR3 protein: CASSPGTSGVADTQYF
D gene: NA; V gene: TRBV4-3; clone size: NA; J gene: TRBJ1-4; CDR3 DNA: TGCGCCAGCAGCCAAGGACCGGGGGAAAAACTGTTTTTT; CDR3 protein: CASSQGPGEKLFF
D gene: TRBD1; V gene: TRBV6-1; clone size: once; J gene: TRBJ1-1; CDR3 DNA: TGTGCCAGCAGTTGGGACAGGGGGATGAACACTGAAGCTTTCTTT; CDR3 protein: CASSWDRGMNTEAFF
D gene: NA; V gene: TRBV7-7; clone size: few; J gene: TRBJ2-2; CDR3 DNA: TGTGCCAGCAGCTTTGGGACACCGAACACCGGGGAGCTGTTTTTT; CDR3 protein: CASSFGTPNTGELFF
D gene: TRBD1; V gene: TRBV5-8; clone size: NA; J gene: TRBJ1-4; CDR3 DNA: TGTGCCAGCAGCTTTGGGACAGCGCCTGCAACTAATGAAAAACTGTTTTTT; CDR3 protein: CASSFGTAPATNEKLFF
D gene: TRBD2; V gene: TRBV5-1; clone size: NA; J gene: TRBJ2-1; CDR3 DNA: TGCGCCAGCAGCTTGGCCAGCGGGGTGGTCTACAATGAGCAGTTCTTC; CDR3 protein: CASSLASGVVYNEQFF
D gene: NA; V gene: TRBV6-6; clone size: NA; J gene: TRBJ2-1; CDR3 DNA: TGTGCCAGCAGTTACGCCGGGGGTGAGCAGTTCTTC; CDR3 protein: CASSYAGGEQFF
D gene: NA; V gene: TRBV10-3; clone size: NA; J gene: TRBJ2-1; CDR3 DNA: TGTGCCATCATGAAAGCGGGTAGGGAAAACAATGAGCAGTTCTTC; CDR3 protein: CAIMKAGRENNEQFF
D gene: TRBD1; V gene: TRBV27; clone size: NA; J gene: TRBJ1-5; CDR3 DNA: TGTGCCAGCAGCCAGGGGGCGAGACGGCCCCAGCATTTT; CDR3 protein: CASSQGARRPQHF
D gene: NA; V gene: TRBV5-6; clone size: NA; J gene: TRBJ2-3; CDR3 DNA: TGTGCCAGCAGCCCCGGACACCAAACCCTTGAGACGCAGTATTTT; CDR3 protein: CASSPGHQTLETQYF
D gene: NA; V gene: TRBV30; clone size: NA; J gene: TRBJ1-2; CDR3 DNA: TGTGCCTGGAGCGGACAGTCCTATGGCTACACCTTC; CDR3 protein: CAWSGQSYGYTF
D gene: TRBD1; V gene: TRBV7-2; clone size: NA; J gene: TRBJ2-7; CDR3 DNA: TGTGCCAGCAGCACTGGACAGGGGGCATCCTTC; CDR3 protein: CASSTGQGASF
D gene: TRBD1; V gene: TRBV30; clone size: NA; J gene: TRBJ2-7; CDR3 DNA: TGTGCCTGGAGTGTACGGGACAGGGGGTACGAGCAGTACTTC; CDR3 protein: CAWSVRDRGYEQYF
D gene: NA; V gene: TRBV5-8; clone size: NA; J gene: TRBJ1-3; CDR3 DNA: TGTGCCAGCAGTTTGTATCGGGGTTTCCTTTCTGGAAACACCATATATTTT; CDR3 protein: CASSLYRGFLSGNTIYF
D gene: NA; V gene: TRBV11-2; clone size: NA; J gene: TRBJ2-7; CDR3 DNA: TGTGCCAGCAGCTTGGCGATCGGGTTTGAGCTCTTGTCCTACGAGCAGTACTTC; CDR3 protein: CASSLAIGFELLSYEQYF
D gene: TRBD1; V gene: TRBV6-5; clone size: NA; J gene: TRBJ1-1; CDR3 DNA: TGTGCCAGCAGTTACTCTTCGGGACAGAAGAACACTGAAGCTTTCTTT; CDR3 protein: CASSYSSGQKNTEAFF
D gene: TRBD1; V gene: TRBV2; clone size: NA; J gene: TRBJ2-6; CDR3 DNA: TGTGCCAGCAGGACAGGGGTGGGTGGGGCCAACGTCCTGACTTTC; CDR3 protein: CASRTGVGGANVLTF
D gene: TRBD1; V gene: TRBV6-5; clone size: NA; J gene: TRBJ1-5; CDR3 DNA: TGTGCCAGCACCCCACGGACAGGGTCCAATCAGCCCCAGCATTTT; CDR3 protein: CASTPRTGSNQPQHF
D gene: TRBD1; V gene: TRBV6-5; clone size: NA; J gene: TRBJ2-7; CDR3 DNA: TGTGCCAGCAGCAGGGGGCGTTACGAGCAGTACTTC; CDR3 protein: CASSRGRYEQYF
D gene: NA; V gene: TRBV11-2; clone size: NA; J gene: TRBJ1-5; CDR3 DNA: TGTGCCAGCAGCTTCCTCAATCAGCCCCAGCATTTT; CDR3 protein: CASSFLNQPQHF
D gene: TRBD1; V gene: TRBV10-3; clone size: NA; J gene: TRBJ1-6; CDR3 DNA: TGTGCCACCACCGGGACAGGGGACTCACCCCTCCACTTT; CDR3 protein: CATTGTGDSPLHF
D gene: NA; V gene: TRBV5-1; clone size: NA; J gene: TRBJ2-2; CDR3 DNA: TGCGCCAGCAGCGCAATCGCGGGCTGGGACACCGGGGAGCTGTTTTTT; CDR3 protein: CASSAIAGWDTGELFF
D gene: TRBD1; V gene: TRBV27; clone size: NA; J gene: TRBJ1-1; CDR3 DNA: TGTGCCAGCAGTTTATCCGGGACAGCAGTGAACACTGAAGCTTTCTTT; CDR3 protein: CASSLSGTAVNTEAFF
D gene: TRBD1; V gene: TRBV6-5; clone size: NA; J gene: TRBJ1-2; CDR3 DNA: TGTGCCAGCAGCAGGACAGGGGGCCGTGGCTACACCTTC; CDR3 protein: CASSRTGGRGYTF